In its sample, the clone carrying this TCR beta chain was seen many times. Antigen specificity is unknown. A universal primer site was created by template switching, with the cDNA bearing unique molecular identifiers. A single record per CDR3 protein comes from TCRdb applying MiXCR to the 5' RACE reads. Of 200,000 to 300,000 distinct CDR3 sequences detected, under 12% appear once; the ten largest clones hold 8% to 10%. The sample comes from a study of identical twins. Study-level points and caveats: Twins shared beta out-of-frame sequences in excess, but this excess was weaker. Part of the zero-insertion signal could reflect confounding by invariant MAIT and iNKT cells. For monozygotic twins, models underestimated out-of-frame TCR alpha sharing.

The sample consisted of memory T cells sorted from blood. This clonotype originated in a man in his fifties or sixties in good health.

Here the CDR3 DNA reads TGTGCCAGCAGCCACAAGGGTGATGAGCAGTTCTTC. This codes for CASSHKGDEQFF. V usage is TRBV7-9 and J usage is TRBJ2-1, with unresolved D. Germline CDR1 and CDR2: SEHNR and FQNEAQ (reference sequence). The CDR3 is 12 residues long. Trimming took 5 bases from V and 8 from J, leaving 10 bases between them.